One sample yielded the 20 T cell receptor beta chains listed below, sequenced in a study of cytomegalovirus exposure and HLA in healthy donors. It was with 60 Vbeta and 13 Jbeta primers that the PCR ran. Clones were sequenced by immunoSEQ multiplex PCR, and TCRdb holds only the in-frame ones, with some missing. The sample carries 200,000 to 300,000 clones, about four fifths recorded once. Sample: PBMCs. These receptors originate from a woman in her thirties or forties in good health and CMV-seropositive.

The chain links TRBV29-1 to TRBJ2-1, with TRBD2 matching over 13 bases. J lost 7 bases, V lost 6 bases, and 15 bases had no gene match. The CDR3 consists of 17 residues. Germline-derived CDR1 and CDR2 are SQVTM and ANQGSEA. CDR3 nucleotides: TGCAGCGTGCTTCACCCACGGACTAGCGGGAGAGATAATGAGCAGTTCTTC. Protein product: CSVLHPRTSGRDNEQFF.

CDR3 DNA: TGCGCCAGCAGCCAAGATATAAGCGGGAGACCCTACGAGCAGTACTTC. Translation: CASSQDISGRPYEQYF. This rearrangement joins TRBV4-3 to TRBJ2-7; 8 bases fit TRBD2. Germline assignment: CDR1 LGHNA and CDR2 YSLEER. The junction had 6 bases not matched to a gene; V was cut back by 0 bases and J by 2 bases. The CDR3 spans 16 residues.

The rearrangement links TRBV4-2 to TRBJ2-3; 8 bases are shared with TRBD2. Per the germline V gene, CDR1 is LGHNA and CDR2 is YNFKEQ. The trim removed 6 bases at V and 5 bases at J, leaving 13 bases unmatched. This CDR3 has 16 amino acids. The DNA of the CDR3 is TGTGCCAGCAGTCCAGTGAGCGGGAGTTGGAGAGATACGCAGTATTTT. Amino acid sequence: CASSPVSGSWRDTQYF.

The V gene is TRBV7-9, the J gene TRBJ1-1; D is ambiguous. The CDR3 loop spans 11 amino acids. With 4 bases removed from V and 7 bases from J, the gap between germline ends came to 7 bases. Germline CDR1 reads SEHNR; CDR2 reads FQNEAQ (reference sequence). The CDR3 nucleotides are TGTGCCAGCAGCTCCCTCGGTGAAGCTTTCTTT. Its protein is CASSSLGEAFF.

There are a few counts of this clone. The chain is built from TRBV14 and TRBJ1-4, with D perhaps TRBD1 (6 bases). Trimming took 4 bases from V and 8 from J, leaving 8 bases between them. CDR1 SGHDN and CDR2 FVKESK come from the germline V gene. The CDR3 is 12 amino acids. The chain's CDR3 is CASSPQGEKLFF. The CDR3, as DNA: TGTGCCAGCAGCCCCCAGGGGGAAAAACTGTTTTTT.

This clone was seen only once. V gene TRBV18 combines with J gene TRBJ2-7; TRBD1 is a possible D gene (5 bases). The CDR3 runs to 15 residues. Per the germline V gene, CDR1 is KGHSH and CDR2 is LQKENI. With 3 bases removed from V and 0 bases from J, the gap between germline ends came to 12 bases. For the CDR3, the DNA is TGTGCCAGCTCACCCTGGACACAACCCTCCTACGAGCAGTACTTC. This encodes CASSPWTQPSYEQYF.

The chain has TRBV13 and TRBJ1-1; 7 positions match TRBD1. Per the germline V gene, CDR1 is PRHDT and CDR2 is FYEKMQ (reference sequence). The CDR3 is 13 residues long. The V segment lost 5 bases and the J segment 7 bases; nucleotides outside the gene matches: 7. This CDR3 reads CASSAGGTGEAFF. Written as DNA, the CDR3 is TGTGCCAGCAGCGCAGGGGGGACGGGTGAAGCTTTCTTT.

As to this clone: The junction and the germline gene differ at one end; a read error may be behind it. The same CDR3 can be traced to other DNA sequences in this sample. The chain has TRBV10-3 and TRBJ1-1; D unclear. CDR1 and CDR2 from the germline V gene are ENHRY and SYGVKD. This CDR3 has 16 residues. The CDR3 spells CAISEHDPGGGTEAFF. For the CDR3, the DNA is TGTGCCATCAGTGAGCACGACCCTGGAGGAGGCACTGAAGCTTTCTTC.

J is TRBJ2-2 and V is TRBV5-1; no firm D call. Trimming shortened V by 7 bases and J by 6 bases, and 13 bases separated the two germline ends. The germline V gene has CDR1 SGHRS and CDR2 YFSETQ. The CDR3 is 13 residues long. The CDR3 sequence is CASASGTPGELFF. The CDR3, as DNA: TGCGCCAGCGCGTCGGGTACCCCCGGGGAGCTGTTTTTT. Filled out from reference TRBV5-1 and TRBJ2-2, the complete variable domain reads KAGVTQTPRYLIKTRGQQVTLSCSPISGHRSVSWYQQTPGQGLQFLFEYFSETQRNKGNFPGRFSGRQFSNSRSEMNVSTLELGDSALYLCASASGTPGELFFGEGSRLTVL.

The chain uses TRBV5-1 and TRBJ1-1, with D maybe TRBD1 (6 bases). Per the germline V gene, CDR1 is SGHRS and CDR2 is YFSETQ. The CDR3 length is 15 residues. With 0 bases removed from V and 1 base from J, the gap between germline ends came to 10 bases. The DNA for the CDR3 is TGCGCCAGCAGCTTGGACGGACAGCAGAACACTGAAGCTTTCTTT. Residues: CASSLDGQQNTEAFF.

The rearrangement joins TRBV25-1 to TRBJ2-7; 9 bases line up with TRBD1. V shed 3 bases, J shed 4 bases, and the junction held 10 bases outside the gene matches. The CDR3 covers 16 residues. Germline V gives CDR1 MGHDK, CDR2 SYGVNS. The CDR3 nucleotides read TGTGCCAGCAGTGAGGGGAGCGGGACAGGGTATTACGAGCAGTACTTC. It specifies CASSEGSGTGYYEQYF.

The V and J genes are TRBV29-1 and TRBJ2-1; 7 bases agree with TRBD2. Germline V gene sequence: CDR1 SQVTM, CDR2 ANQGSEA. J was trimmed by 9 bases and V by 3 bases; bases with no gene match: 17. This CDR3 comprises 16 residues. The CDR3 DNA reads TGCAGCGTTGAGGGGAGTGGGCTAGCGGTGAGTGGTGAGCAGTTCTTC. It codes for CSVEGSGLAVSGEQFF.

The chain joins TRBV7-8 to TRBJ2-1; 9 bases map to TRBD2. CDR3 length equals 16 residues. Per the germline V gene, CDR1 is SGHVS and CDR2 is FQNEAQ. V lost 4 bases to trimming and J lost 5 bases; unmatched junction nucleotides: 9. The CDR3 sequence: CASSSGRGLANNEQFF. In DNA, the CDR3 is TGTGCCAGCAGCTCCGGCAGGGGACTAGCAAACAATGAGCAGTTCTTC.

The chain employs TRBV9 and TRBJ1-2, with 7 bases matching TRBD1. Per the germline V gene, CDR1 is SGDLS and CDR2 is YYNGEE. This CDR3 has 15 residues. The V segment lost 3 bases and the J segment 0 bases; nucleotides outside the gene matches: 5. The CDR3 protein is CASSAQGQSNYGYTF. The CDR3 coding sequence is TGTGCCAGCAGCGCCCAGGGACAGTCTAACTATGGCTACACCTTC.

V gene TRBV5-1 combines with J gene TRBJ1-2, with D unresolved. V lost 0 bases to trimming and J lost 1 base, with 16 bases between them. Germline V gives CDR1 SGHRS, CDR2 YFSETQ. The CDR3 is 17 residues long. The CDR3 loop reads CASSLDPSSSLNYGYTF. CDR3 DNA: TGCGCCAGCAGCTTGGACCCTTCGAGTAGTCTTAACTATGGCTACACCTTC.

The V gene is TRBV29-1, the J gene TRBJ2-3, with 7 bases aligning to TRBD2. The CDR3 loop spans 14 amino acids. V lost 8 bases to trimming and J lost 5 bases; unmatched junction nucleotides: 13. Germline CDR1 reads SQVTM; CDR2 reads ANQGSEA. The CDR3 region is CSHTQGGREDTQYF. As DNA, the CDR3 is TGCAGCCATACCCAGGGCGGGAGAGAAGATACGCAGTATTTT.

The rearrangement joins TRBV6-4 to TRBJ1-5; 7 bases are a match to TRBD1. The J segment lost 0 bases and the V segment lost 0 bases, leaving 8 bases of the junction unmatched. Looked up from germline, CDR1 is MRHNA and CDR2 is SNTAGT. The CDR3 extends over 18 amino acids. The chain's CDR3 is CASSDSNRGFYSNQPQHF. The CDR3 DNA is TGTGCCAGCAGTGACTCGAACAGGGGATTTTATAGCAATCAGCCCCAGCATTTT.

The rearrangement joins TRBV15 to TRBJ1-5; D is unresolved. The CDR3 has 16 residues. V dropped 1 base and J dropped 0 bases, with 10 bases sitting between them. Germline V gene sequence: CDR1 LNHNV, CDR2 YYDKDF (reference sequence). The CDR3 DNA is TGTGCCACCAGCAGAGGAGACTGCTATAGCAATCAGCCCCAGCATTTT. Its protein product is CATSRGDCYSNQPQHF.

V usage is TRBV27 and J usage is TRBJ2-7, with 7 bases aligning to TRBD2. V lost 3 bases and J lost 0; bases outside the gene matches: 8. The CDR3 has 16 amino acids. CDR1 MNHEY and CDR2 SMNVEV come from the germline V gene (reference sequence). The CDR3 DNA reads TGTGCCAGCAGTTTTTTGGGCGGGAGTAACTCCTACGAGCAGTACTTC. Translated, it gives CASSFLGGSNSYEQYF.

V and J are TRBV11-3 and TRBJ1-5; no reliable D call. Trimming left V 0 bases short and J 6 bases short, with 6 bases between. The CDR3 has 13 residues. Germline assignment: CDR1 SGHNT and CDR2 YENEEA. The CDR3 spells CASSLDPSQPQHF. Written as DNA, the CDR3 is TGTGCCAGCAGCTTAGACCCGAGTCAGCCCCAGCATTTT.